Described below is a single TCR beta chain sequence and its context. Antigen unknown. The sample is drawn from a study of CXCR3-negative and CXCR3-positive naive CD8 T cells. Study-level findings and limits: The level of CXCR3 expression partially decreased after cryopreservation; the majority of assays used fresh PBMCs. Diversity in memory CD8+ cells fell much lower than the comparably high levels seen in both naive subsets.

This CDR3 is built from 11 residues. The V gene's germline CDR1 is SQVTM and CDR2 ANQGSEA. Researchers prepared the TRB cDNA libraries using 5' RACE with UMI labels. TCRdb re-called the 5' RACE reads and shows each CDR3 protein once, DNA omitted. Here the sample table reports several thousand distinct CDR3 sequences. Using triplicate sorts, some 300,000 cells were collected each time from every CD8+ T cell subset. Sequencing used naive CXCR3- CD8+ T cells from blood. Subset defined: CD45RO-CCR7+CD27+CD95- naive CD8+ T cells lacking CXCR3 (TNR3-). The rearrangement uses TRBV29-1 and TRBJ2-1. The receptor's source is a human donor in good health. Some clones in this sample may be carry-over from other donors' samples. The CDR3 sequence: CSVELPNEQFF.